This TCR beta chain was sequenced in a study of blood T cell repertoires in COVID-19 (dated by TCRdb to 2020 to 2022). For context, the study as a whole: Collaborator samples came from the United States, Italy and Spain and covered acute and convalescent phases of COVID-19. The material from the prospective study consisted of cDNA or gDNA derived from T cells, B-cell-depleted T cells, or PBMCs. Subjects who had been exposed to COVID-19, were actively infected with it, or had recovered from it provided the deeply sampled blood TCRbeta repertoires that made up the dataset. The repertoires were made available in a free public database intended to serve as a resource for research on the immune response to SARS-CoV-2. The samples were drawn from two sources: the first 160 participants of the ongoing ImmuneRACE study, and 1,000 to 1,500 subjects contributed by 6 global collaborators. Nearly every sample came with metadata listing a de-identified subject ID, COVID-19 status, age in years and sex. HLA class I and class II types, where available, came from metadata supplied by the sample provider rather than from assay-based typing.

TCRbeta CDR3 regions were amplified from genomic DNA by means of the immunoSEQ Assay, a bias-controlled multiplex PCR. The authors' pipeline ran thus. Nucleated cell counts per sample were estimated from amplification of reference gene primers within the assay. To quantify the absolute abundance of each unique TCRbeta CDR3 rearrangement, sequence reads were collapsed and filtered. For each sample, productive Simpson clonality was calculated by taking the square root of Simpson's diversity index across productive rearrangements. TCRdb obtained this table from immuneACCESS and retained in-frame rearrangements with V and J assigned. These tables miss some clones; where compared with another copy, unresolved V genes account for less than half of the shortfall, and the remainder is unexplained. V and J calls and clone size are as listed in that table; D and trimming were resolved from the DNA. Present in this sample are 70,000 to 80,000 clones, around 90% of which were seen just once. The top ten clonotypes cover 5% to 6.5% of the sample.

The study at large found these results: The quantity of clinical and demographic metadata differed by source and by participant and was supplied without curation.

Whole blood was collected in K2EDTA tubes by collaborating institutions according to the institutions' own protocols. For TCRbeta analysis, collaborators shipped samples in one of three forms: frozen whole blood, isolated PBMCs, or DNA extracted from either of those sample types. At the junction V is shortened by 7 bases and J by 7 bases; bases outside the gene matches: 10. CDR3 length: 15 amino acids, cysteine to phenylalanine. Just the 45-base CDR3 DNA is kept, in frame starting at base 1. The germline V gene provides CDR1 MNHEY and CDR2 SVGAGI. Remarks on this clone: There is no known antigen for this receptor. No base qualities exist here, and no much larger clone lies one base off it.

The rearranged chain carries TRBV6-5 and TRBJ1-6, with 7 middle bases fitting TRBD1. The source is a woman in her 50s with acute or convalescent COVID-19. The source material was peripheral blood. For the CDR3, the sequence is CASKRPGQRNSPLHF. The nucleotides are TGTGCCAGCAAAAGACCGGGACAGCGAAATTCACCCCTCCACTTT.